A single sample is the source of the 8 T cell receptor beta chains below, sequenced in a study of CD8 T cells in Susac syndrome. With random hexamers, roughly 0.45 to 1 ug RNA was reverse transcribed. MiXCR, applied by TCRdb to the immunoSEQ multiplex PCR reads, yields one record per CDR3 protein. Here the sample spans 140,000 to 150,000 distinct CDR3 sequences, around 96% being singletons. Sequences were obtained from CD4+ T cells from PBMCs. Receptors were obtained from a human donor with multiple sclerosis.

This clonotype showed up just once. The CDR3: CASSPSRAGDYGYTF. Written as DNA, the CDR3 is TGTGCCAGCTCACCCAGCAGGGCGGGGGACTATGGCTACACCTTC. The chain couples TRBV18 to TRBJ1-2; TRBD1 might be the D (5 bases). This CDR3 spans 15 amino acids. In germline, CDR1 is KGHSH, CDR2 LQKENI. Deletions cut 3 bases from V and 3 bases from J, with 14 bases between.

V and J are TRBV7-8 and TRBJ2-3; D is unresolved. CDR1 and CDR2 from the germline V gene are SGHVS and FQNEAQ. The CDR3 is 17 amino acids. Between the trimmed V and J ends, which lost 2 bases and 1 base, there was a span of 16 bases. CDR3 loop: CASSLPLSSSGTDTQYF. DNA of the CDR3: TGTGCCAGCAGCTTACCACTCTCGAGTTCTGGCACAGATACGCAGTATTTT.

CDR3 region: CSVQERYEQYF. CDR3 sequence (DNA): TGCAGCGTACAGGAACGCTACGAGCAGTACTTC. The chain employs TRBV29-1 and TRBJ2-7; TRBD1 might be the D (5 bases). Trimming removed 6 bases from V and 3 bases from J, with 9 bases in between. CDR3 size: 11 residues. Germline CDR1 reads SQVTM; CDR2 reads ANQGSEA.

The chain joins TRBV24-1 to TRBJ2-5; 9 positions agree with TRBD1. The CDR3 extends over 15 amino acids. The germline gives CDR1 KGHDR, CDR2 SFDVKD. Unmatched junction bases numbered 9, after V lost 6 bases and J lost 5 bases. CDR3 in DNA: TGTGCCACCAGTCTGGGACAGGGCCTGAGGGAGACCCAGTACTTC. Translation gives CATSLGQGLRETQYF.

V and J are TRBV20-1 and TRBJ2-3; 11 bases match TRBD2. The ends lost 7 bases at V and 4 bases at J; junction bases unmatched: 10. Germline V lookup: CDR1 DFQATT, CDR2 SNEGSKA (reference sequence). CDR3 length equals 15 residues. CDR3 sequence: CSVTGIAGGADTQYF. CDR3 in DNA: TGCAGTGTCACAGGAATAGCGGGGGGGGCAGATACGCAGTATTTT.

The CDR3 nucleotides are TGTGCCTGGAGTGCAAGCGGTCGGCTAGAGACCCAGTACTTC. It yields the protein CAWSASGRLETQYF. The J gene is TRBJ2-5, the V gene TRBV30; D may be TRBD2 (5 bases). Germline assignment: CDR1 GTSNPN and CDR2 SVGIG (reference sequence). With 1 base removed from V and 4 bases from J, the gap between germline ends came to 13 bases. This CDR3 is built from 14 residues.

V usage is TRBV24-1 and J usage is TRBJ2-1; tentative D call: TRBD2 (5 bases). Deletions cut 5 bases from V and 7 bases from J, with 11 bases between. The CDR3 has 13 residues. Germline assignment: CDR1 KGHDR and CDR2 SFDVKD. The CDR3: CATSVVRGNEQFF. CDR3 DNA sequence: TGTGCCACCAGTGTTGTTCGGGGAAATGAGCAGTTCTTC.

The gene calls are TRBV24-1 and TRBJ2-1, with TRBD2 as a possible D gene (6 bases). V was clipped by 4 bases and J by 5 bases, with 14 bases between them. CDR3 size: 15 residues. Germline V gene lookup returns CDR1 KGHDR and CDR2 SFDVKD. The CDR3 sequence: CATSDVSGYNNEQFF. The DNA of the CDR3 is TGTGCCACCAGTGACGTTAGCGGATATAACAATGAGCAGTTCTTC.